This is a list of T cell receptor beta chains from one sample in a study of T cell changes during pregnancy in multiple sclerosis. Some clones are missing from TCRdb's copy, which holds only in-frame ones; the method was immunoSEQ multiplex PCR. The sample has roughly 13,000 clones, roughly 93% seen once. The sample consisted of peripheral blood, taken in the second trimester of pregnancy. Receptor source: a female donor in good health, enrolled as a control in a pregnancy study. The CDR3 runs from the conserved cysteine through the conserved F or W. D genes are given only for firm matches. Clone size is stated in some rows and not others, as once, few, many or a class when expanded.

V	size	J	D	CDR3	DNA
TRBV9	.	TRBJ2-3	TRBD1	CASSRNDRDLYTDTQYF	TGTGCCAGCAGCCGGAACGACAGGGACCTTTACACAGATACGCAGTATTTT
TRBV7-2	.	TRBJ1-4	TRBD1	CASSLARGQYEKLFF	TGTGCCAGCAGCTTAGCAAGGGGGCAATATGAAAAACTGTTTTTT
TRBV11-2	.	TRBJ2-1	TRBD2	CASSRSRLAIYREQFF	TGTGCCAGCAGCAGATCCCGACTAGCCATTTATCGTGAGCAGTTCTTC
TRBV6-5	.	TRBJ2-3	TRBD1	CASSSDRGKGTDTQYF	TGTGCCAGCAGTTCGGACAGGGGGAAGGGCACAGATACGCAGTATTTT
TRBV6-5	few	TRBJ2-4	.	CASSPRGAKNIQYF	TGTGCCAGCAGTCCCCGGGGAGCCAAAAACATTCAGTACTTC
TRBV7-8	.	TRBJ2-1	.	CASSPTEVYYNEQFF	TGTGCCAGCAGCCCAACGGAGGTATACTACAATGAGCAGTTCTTC
TRBV5-1	.	TRBJ2-1	.	CASSLAGSVSSYNEQFF	TGCGCCAGCAGCTTGGCCGGGAGCGTGAGCTCCTACAATGAGCAGTTCTTC
TRBV7-3	once	TRBJ2-1	TRBD2	CASSSMVMSRREVGSGQFF	TGTGCCAGCAGCTCCATGGTAATGTCGCGGCGGGAGGTGGGAAGCGGGCAGTTCTTC
TRBV5-8	.	TRBJ2-7	.	CASSPLGPEQYF	TGTGCCAGCAGCCCTTTGGGCCCCGAGCAGTACTTC
TRBV9	.	TRBJ2-2	TRBD2	CASSVAPGRSGELFF	TGTGCCAGCAGCGTAGCTCCCGGGAGGTCCGGGGAGCTGTTTTTT
TRBV5-1	.	TRBJ2-3	.	CASSLPIQGGTDTQYF	TGCGCCAGCAGCTTGCCAATACAGGGTGGCACAGATACGCAGTATTTT
TRBV5-1	.	TRBJ2-7	TRBD2	CASSLASGGSEQYF	TGCGCCAGCAGCTTGGCTAGCGGGGGATCCGAGCAGTACTTC
TRBV4-3	.	TRBJ2-2	.	CASSQVGSVNTGELFF	TGCGCCAGCAGCCAAGTAGGGAGCGTGAACACCGGGGAGCTGTTTTTT
TRBV29-1	.	TRBJ2-5	.	CSVEGTLGTQYF	TGCAGCGTTGAGGGCACTCTGGGGACCCAGTACTTC
TRBV5-1	.	TRBJ2-1	TRBD2	CASSLHPLGVAGPYNEQFF	TGCGCCAGCAGCTTACACCCCCTGGGGGTAGCGGGGCCATACAATGAGCAGTTCTTC
TRBV2	.	TRBJ2-7	.	CASSVDSPYEQYF	TGTGCCAGCAGTGTGGACAGTCCGTACGAGCAGTACTTC
TRBV7-2	.	TRBJ2-3	.	CASSSRTGGTDTQYF	TGTGCCAGCAGTTCCCGGACGGGAGGCACAGATACGCAGTATTTT
TRBV20-1	.	TRBJ1-1	.	CSAPRGTEAFF	TGCAGTGCCCCCCGAGGCACTGAAGCTTTCTTT
TRBV4-3	.	TRBJ2-7	.	CASSQVRGVTEQYF	TGCGCCAGCAGCCAAGTCCGCGGGGTTACCGAGCAGTACTTC
TRBV2	.	TRBJ1-2	.	CASSSSLNYGYTF	TGTGCCTCGTCCTCGTCCCTCAACTATGGCTACACCTTC
TRBV6-5	.	TRBJ1-1	TRBD1	CASSYGQGAEAFF	TGTGCCAGCAGTTACGGACAGGGGGCTGAAGCTTTCTTT
TRBV11-1	.	TRBJ2-2	TRBD2	CASRLRRRSGRGVTGELFF	TGTGCCAGCAGACTCCGGCGGCGCAGCGGGAGGGGGGTCACCGGGGAGCTGTTTTTT
TRBV7-2	.	TRBJ2-5	.	CASSPPPSGVVSQYF	TGTGCCAGCAGCCCCCCGCCCTCGGGGGTCGTGAGCCAGTACTTC
TRBV6-1	.	TRBJ2-5	.	CATKPGGRIETQYF	TGTGCCACTAAACCCGGGGGGCGCATAGAGACCCAGTACTTC
TRBV7-2	.	TRBJ2-3	TRBD2	CASSHQSGGATDTQYF	TGTGCCAGCAGCCATCAGAGCGGGGGGGCCACAGATACGCAGTATTTT
TRBV9	.	TRBJ2-6	.	CASSPENSGANVLTF	TGTGCCAGCAGCCCGGAGAACTCTGGGGCCAACGTCCTGACTTTC
TRBV7-9	.	TRBJ2-5	TRBD2	CASSLARGSGRAEETQYF	TGTGCCAGCAGCTTAGCGCGGGGTAGCGGGAGGGCCGAAGAGACCCAGTACTTC
TRBV27	.	TRBJ1-4	.	CASSSPTSRENEKLFF	TGTGCCAGCAGTTCCCCTACGTCGAGAGAGAATGAAAAACTGTTTTTT
TRBV10-3	.	TRBJ1-2	TRBD1	CAISEGQGRNYGYTF	TGTGCCATCAGTGAGGGACAGGGCCGGAACTATGGCTACACCTTC
TRBV6-1	.	TRBJ2-2	TRBD2	CASSEQLASLAGELFF	TGTGCCAGCAGTGAACAACTAGCGAGTCTGGCGGGGGAGCTGTTTTTT
TRBV5-1	.	TRBJ1-1	.	CASSLEAPGDTEAFF	TGCGCCAGCAGCTTGGAAGCCCCCGGGGACACTGAAGCTTTCTTT
TRBV5-1	.	TRBJ2-1	.	CASTGGQGTDEQFF	TGCGCCAGCACCGGGGGGCAGGGGACCGATGAGCAGTTCTTC
TRBV4-3	.	TRBJ1-2	.	CASSQDSGDRGYGYTF	TGCGCCAGCAGCCAAGATTCAGGGGATCGGGGCTATGGCTACACCTTC
TRBV4-3	.	TRBJ2-3	.	CASSQFVGGTKGRTDTQYF	TGCGCCAGCAGCCAATTTGTAGGCGGGACGAAAGGTCGCACAGATACGCAGTATTTT
TRBV14	.	TRBJ1-2	.	CASSRPGERGYTF	TGTGCCAGCAGCAGGCCAGGGGAGCGTGGCTACACCTTC
TRBV11-2	.	TRBJ2-7	TRBD1	CASSSGQGLYEQYF	TGTGCCAGCAGTTCGGGACAGGGTCTCTACGAGCAGTACTTC
TRBV6-1	.	TRBJ2-7	.	CASSVHNGEAYEQYF	TGTGCCAGCAGTGTGCACAACGGGGAAGCCTACGAGCAGTACTTC
TRBV15	.	TRBJ1-2	TRBD1	CATSISGTGDGYTF	TGTGCCACCAGCATTTCCGGGACAGGGGATGGCTACACCTTC
TRBV28	.	TRBJ1-2	TRBD1	CASSLTGDRDYGYTF	TGTGCCAGCAGTTTAACTGGGGACAGGGACTATGGCTACACCTTC